This T cell receptor (beta chain) appears in the sequencing data of a study of T-cell memory formation after mild COVID-19. The V end lost 2 bases, the J end lost 7 bases, and 15 bases lay between the germline ends. Germline CDR1 and CDR2: LGHNA and YNFKEQ. The CDR3 is 15 residues long. This clonotype turned up a few times. Its specificity is unknown. Study-wide results and limits: Some SARS-CoV-2-responding clones were already detected in memory before infection. Clones shrinking from day 15 to 85 showed even CD4/CD8 mixes; later expanders tilted CD4+. Mainly CM and EM harbored the contracting CD4+ clones; mainly EMRA harbored the CD8+ ones.

Using its own MiXCR run on the 5' RACE reads, TCRdb lists one record per CDR3 protein. Of about 180,000 distinct CDR3 sequences in the sample, around 16% were seen once. This TCR was recovered from an adult woman who had mild COVID-19 (a few samples of this study predate the infection). Cell type and time point are not known. The chain uses TRBV4-2 and TRBJ2-1; possibly TRBD2 for D (6 bases). What was sequenced was PBMCs or a T cell subset sorted from them (not recorded which). The DNA for the CDR3 is TGTGCCAGCAGCCAAAGACCGGAGGAGGGTAATGAGCAGTTCTTC. Protein sequence: CASSQRPEEGNEQFF.